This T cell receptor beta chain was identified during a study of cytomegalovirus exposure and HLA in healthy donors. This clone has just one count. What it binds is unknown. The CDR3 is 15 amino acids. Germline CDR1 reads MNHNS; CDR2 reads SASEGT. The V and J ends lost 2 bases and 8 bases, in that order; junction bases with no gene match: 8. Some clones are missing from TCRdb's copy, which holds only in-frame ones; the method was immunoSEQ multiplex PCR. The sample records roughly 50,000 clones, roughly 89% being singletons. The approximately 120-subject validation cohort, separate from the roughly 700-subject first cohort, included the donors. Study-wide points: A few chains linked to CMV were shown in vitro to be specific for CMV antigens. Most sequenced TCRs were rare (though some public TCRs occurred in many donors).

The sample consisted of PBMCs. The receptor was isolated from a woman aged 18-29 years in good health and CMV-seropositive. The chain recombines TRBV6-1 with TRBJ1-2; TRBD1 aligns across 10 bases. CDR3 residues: CASSEPRQGAQGYTF. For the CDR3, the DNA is TGTGCCAGCAGTGAACCGAGACAGGGGGCGCAGGGCTACACCTTC.